This T cell receptor (beta chain) was profiled in a study of CD8 T cells in ankylosing spondylitis. This clonotype has only a few counts. Each CDR3 protein is one row after TCRdb ran MiXCR on the 5' RACE reads. The table records fewer than 200,000 distinct CDR3 sequences, roughly 10% of them present only once. Germline CDR1 is KGHDR and CDR2 is SFDVKD. Trimming removed 4 bases from V and 6 bases from J, with 4 bases in between. The CDR3 covers 11 residues. The sequence derives from a female donor with ankylosing spondylitis or in good health (not recorded which). The chain uses TRBV24-1 and TRBJ2-3, with D unclear. The material sequenced was blood, either unsorted or a sorted T cell fraction (not recorded which). Here the CDR3 DNA reads TGTGCCACCAGTGAATCGGATACGCAGTATTTT. Protein sequence: CATSESDTQYF.